The source of this TCR beta chain is a study of identical twins. V lost 5 bases and J 7 bases, leaving 12 bases between the germline ends. CDR1 and CDR2 from the germline V gene are SGHVS and FQNEAQ. The CDR3 runs 12 residues. TCRdb used MiXCR to reprocess the 5' RACE reads, holding one entry per CDR3 protein. The profile covers hundreds of thousands of distinct CDR3 sequences, with 21% appearing a single time and approximately 4.5% taken by the ten largest. The same data also contributed to another study, on T cells expressing NK-cell markers.

The chain carries TRBV7-8 and TRBJ2-7; D remains ambiguous. The receptor was isolated from a woman younger than 30 in good health. Sequencing was done on a sample of PBMCs. DNA of the CDR3: TGTGCCAGCAGCCACCTGATCCGGGAGCAGTACTTC. Translated, it gives CASSHLIREQYF.